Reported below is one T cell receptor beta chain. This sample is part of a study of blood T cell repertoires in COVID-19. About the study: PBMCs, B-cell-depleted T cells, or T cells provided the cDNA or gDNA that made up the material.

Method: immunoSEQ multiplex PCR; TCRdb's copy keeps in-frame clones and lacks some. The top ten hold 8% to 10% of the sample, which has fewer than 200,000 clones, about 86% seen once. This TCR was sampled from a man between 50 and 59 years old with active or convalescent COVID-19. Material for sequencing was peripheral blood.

The CDR3 region is CASSPPGQGITGGQPQHF. The CDR3 coding sequence is TGTGCCAGTAGCCCCCCGGGACAGGGAATAACAGGTGGTCAGCCCCAGCATTTT. The chain has TRBV19 and TRBJ1-5; 9 nucleotides agree with TRBD1. With 6 bases clipped from V and 6 bases from J, the junction kept 18 bases outside the gene matches. The length of the CDR3 is 18 residues. Germline V CDR1 and CDR2: LNHDA, SQIVND (reference sequence).